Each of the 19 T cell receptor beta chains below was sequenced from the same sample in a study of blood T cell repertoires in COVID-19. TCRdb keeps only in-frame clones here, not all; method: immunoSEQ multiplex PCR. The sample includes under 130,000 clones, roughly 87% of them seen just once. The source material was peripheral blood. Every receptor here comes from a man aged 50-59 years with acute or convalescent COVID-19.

For the CDR3, the DNA is TGTGCCAGCTGTCAGGGGCGCGACACAGATACGCAGTATTTT. Residues: CASCQGRDTDTQYF. V is TRBV2 and J is TRBJ2-3, with a weak D call TRBD1 (6 bases). V was pared by 8 bases and J by 2 bases, with 14 bases between. Germline CDR1 and CDR2: SNHLY and FYNNEI. The CDR3 is 14 amino acids.

The CDR3 spells CASSLAGEGTQYF. The CDR3 nucleotides are TGCGCCAGCAGCTTGGCGGGGGAAGGGACCCAGTACTTC. The rearrangement uses TRBV5-1 and TRBJ2-5; D perhaps matches TRBD2 (6 bases). CDR3 length: 13 amino acids. Germline assignment: CDR1 SGHRS and CDR2 YFSETQ. The ends were cut back, 0 bases at V and 7 bases at J, with 10 bases in the middle.

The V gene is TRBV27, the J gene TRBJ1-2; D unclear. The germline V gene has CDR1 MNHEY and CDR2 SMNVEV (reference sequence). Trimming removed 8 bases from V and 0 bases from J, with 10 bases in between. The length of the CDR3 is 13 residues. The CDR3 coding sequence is TGTGCCAGCGCGGTGGCGGCTAACTATGGCTACACCTTC. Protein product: CASAVAANYGYTF.

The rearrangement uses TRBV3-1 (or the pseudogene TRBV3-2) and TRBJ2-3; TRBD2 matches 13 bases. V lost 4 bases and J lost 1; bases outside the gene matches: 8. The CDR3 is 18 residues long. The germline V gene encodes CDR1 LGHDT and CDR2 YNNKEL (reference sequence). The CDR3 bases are TGTGCCAGCAGCCTCGGACTAGCGGGGGAGCTTCGCACAGATACGCAGTATTTT. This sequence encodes CASSLGLAGELRTDTQYF.

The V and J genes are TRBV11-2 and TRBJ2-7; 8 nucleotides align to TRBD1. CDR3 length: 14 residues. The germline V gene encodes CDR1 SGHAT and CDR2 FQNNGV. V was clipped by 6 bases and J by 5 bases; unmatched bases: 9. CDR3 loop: CASRHQGARHEQYF. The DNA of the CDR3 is TGTGCCAGCAGACACCAGGGGGCGCGCCACGAGCAGTACTTC.

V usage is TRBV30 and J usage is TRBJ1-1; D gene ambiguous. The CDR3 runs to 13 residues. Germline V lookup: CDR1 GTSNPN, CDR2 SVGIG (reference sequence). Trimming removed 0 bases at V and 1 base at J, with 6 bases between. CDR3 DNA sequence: TGTGCCTGGAGTGTGGCCCGGAACACTGAAGCTTTCTTT. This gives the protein CAWSVARNTEAFF.

In nucleotides, the CDR3 is TGCGCCAGCAGCCGCCCCCCCGGGACACTCAGCGGGGGGCCCTACGAGCAGTACTTC. It is translated as CASSRPPGTLSGGPYEQYF. The chain is built from TRBV4-1 and TRBJ2-7, with TRBD2 matching over 9 bases. The germline gives CDR1 MGHRA, CDR2 YSYEKL. Losses at the gene ends were 4 bases for V and 2 bases for J; bases not matched to a gene: 18. The CDR3 spans 19 residues.

This CDR3 is CASSYRIGRVNEQFF. The DNA for the CDR3 is TGTGCCAGCAGTTACCGAATCGGCAGGGTGAATGAGCAGTTCTTC. The V call is TRBV6-2 or TRBV6-3, the J call TRBJ2-1, with D possibly TRBD1 on 5 matching bases. Looked up from germline, CDR1 is MNHEY and CDR2 is SVGEGT. This CDR3 comprises 15 residues. The germline V and J ends were trimmed by 2 bases and 7 bases, with 15 bases remaining between them.

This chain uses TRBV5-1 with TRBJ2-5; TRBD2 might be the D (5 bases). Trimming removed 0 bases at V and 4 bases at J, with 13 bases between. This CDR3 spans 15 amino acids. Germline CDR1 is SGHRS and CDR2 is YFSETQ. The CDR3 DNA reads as TGCGCCAGCAGCTTGGCTCGGGATCCTGGAGAGACCCAGTACTTC. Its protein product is CASSLARDPGETQYF.

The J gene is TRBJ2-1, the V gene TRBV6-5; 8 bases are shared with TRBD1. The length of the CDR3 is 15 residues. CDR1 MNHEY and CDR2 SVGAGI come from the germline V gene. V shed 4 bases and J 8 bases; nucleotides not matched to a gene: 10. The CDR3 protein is CASSLVRTGTHEQFF. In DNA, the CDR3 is TGTGCCAGCAGTTTGGTGCGGACAGGGACCCATGAGCAGTTCTTC.

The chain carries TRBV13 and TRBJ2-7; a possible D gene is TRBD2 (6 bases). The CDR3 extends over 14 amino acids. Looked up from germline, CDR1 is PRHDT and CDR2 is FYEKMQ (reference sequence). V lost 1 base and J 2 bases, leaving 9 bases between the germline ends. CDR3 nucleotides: TGTGCCAGCAGCTTAGCGGGGGTTCCCTACGAGCAGTACTTC. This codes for CASSLAGVPYEQYF.

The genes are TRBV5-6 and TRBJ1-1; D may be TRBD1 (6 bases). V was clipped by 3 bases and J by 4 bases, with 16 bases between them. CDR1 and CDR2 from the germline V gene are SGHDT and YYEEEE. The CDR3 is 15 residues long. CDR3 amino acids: CASSSTQGSVTEAFF. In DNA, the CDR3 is TGTGCCAGCAGCTCGACGCAGGGGTCAGTCACTGAAGCTTTCTTT.

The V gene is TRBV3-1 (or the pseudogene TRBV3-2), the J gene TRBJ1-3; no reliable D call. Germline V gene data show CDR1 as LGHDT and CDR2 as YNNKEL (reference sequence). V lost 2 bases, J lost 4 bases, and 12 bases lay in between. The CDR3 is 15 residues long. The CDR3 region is CASSQNSFKGNTIYF. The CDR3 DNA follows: TGTGCCAGCAGCCAAAACAGTTTCAAAGGAAACACCATATATTTT.

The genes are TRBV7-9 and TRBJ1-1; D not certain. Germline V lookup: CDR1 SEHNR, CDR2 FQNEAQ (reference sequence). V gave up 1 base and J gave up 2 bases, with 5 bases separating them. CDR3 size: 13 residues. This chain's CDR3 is CASSLVTNTEAFF. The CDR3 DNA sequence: TGTGCCAGCAGCTTAGTCACAAACACTGAAGCTTTCTTT.

CDR3 sequence: CASSEAPPSGRTDTQYF. The CDR3, as DNA: TGTGCCAGCAGTGAAGCCCCACCTAGTGGGAGGACAGATACGCAGTATTTT. The rearrangement links TRBV6-1 to TRBJ2-3; possible D gene TRBD2, 6 bases. The CDR3 covers 17 residues. Deletions cut 0 bases from V and 3 bases from J, with 16 bases between. Germline CDR1 reads MNHNS; CDR2 reads SASEGT.

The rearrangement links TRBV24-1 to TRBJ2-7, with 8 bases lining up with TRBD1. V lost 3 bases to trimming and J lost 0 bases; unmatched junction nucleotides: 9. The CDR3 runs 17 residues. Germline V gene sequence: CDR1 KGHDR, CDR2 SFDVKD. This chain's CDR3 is CATSDLGQVPSSYEQYF. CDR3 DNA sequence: TGTGCCACCAGTGATCTGGGACAGGTTCCCAGCTCCTACGAGCAGTACTTC.

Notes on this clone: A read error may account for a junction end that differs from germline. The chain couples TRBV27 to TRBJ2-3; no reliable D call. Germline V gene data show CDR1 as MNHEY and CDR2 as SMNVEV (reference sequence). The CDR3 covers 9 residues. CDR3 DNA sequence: TGTGCCAGCAGTTTATGGAGCATTTTT. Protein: CASSLWSIF.

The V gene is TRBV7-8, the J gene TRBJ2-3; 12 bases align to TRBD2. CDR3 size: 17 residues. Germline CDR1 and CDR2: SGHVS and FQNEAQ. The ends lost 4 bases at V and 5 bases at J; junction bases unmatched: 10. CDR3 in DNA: TGTGCCAGCAGCTCAAGACTAGCGGGGGAGAGGATAGATACGCAGTATTTT. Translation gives CASSSRLAGERIDTQYF.

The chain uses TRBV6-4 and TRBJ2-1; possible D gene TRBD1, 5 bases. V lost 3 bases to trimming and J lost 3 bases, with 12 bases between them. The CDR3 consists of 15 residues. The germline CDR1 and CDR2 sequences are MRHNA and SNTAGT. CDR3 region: CASSDGQSNYNEQFF. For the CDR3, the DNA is TGTGCCAGCAGTGATGGACAATCCAACTACAATGAGCAGTTCTTC.